Below, 18 T cell receptor beta chains from the same sample are listed, as sequenced in a study of T cell responses to AZD1222 COVID-19 vaccine. Method: immunoSEQ multiplex PCR; TCRdb's copy keeps in-frame clones and lacks some. The sample carries more than 95,000 clones, about 88% recorded once. The sequences come from peripheral blood, collected 28 days after the second AZD1222 dose. These receptors originate from an adult who received the AZD1222 COVID-19 vaccine.

V usage is TRBV27 and J usage is TRBJ2-1; 9 bases line up with TRBD1. After removal of 6 bases from V and 4 bases from J, the junction contained 7 bases not matched to a gene. The CDR3 contains 15 residues. Germline V gene lookup returns CDR1 MNHEY and CDR2 SMNVEV (reference sequence). This CDR3 reads CASSTGTGKYNEQFF. The CDR3 nucleotides read TGTGCCAGCAGCACCGGGACAGGGAAATACAATGAGCAGTTCTTC.

This chain uses TRBV7-2 with TRBJ1-5; tentative D call: TRBD1 (6 bases). The V and J ends lost 5 bases and 3 bases respectively, with 14 bases between them. Germline V gene lookup returns CDR1 SGHTA and CDR2 FQGNSA. CDR3 length: 15 amino acids. DNA for the CDR3: TGTGCCAGCAGCCCATCAGACAGGTTCAATCAGCCCCAGCATTTT. Its translation is CASSPSDRFNQPQHF.

The chain uses TRBV4-3 and TRBJ1-2; no clear D gene. V lost 0 bases and J lost 3, with 17 bases in between. The germline V gene has CDR1 LGHNA and CDR2 YSLEER. This CDR3 has 17 amino acids. This CDR3 reads CASSQDGRRPSYYGYTF. The CDR3 nucleotides are TGCGCCAGCAGCCAAGACGGCAGGCGCCCCTCATACTATGGCTACACCTTC.

The chain combines TRBV7-9 with TRBJ2-7; the D gene could be TRBD1 or TRBD2 (5 bases each). V shed 5 bases and J shed 2 bases, with 13 bases lying between them. CDR3 length equals 14 residues. The V gene's germline CDR1 is SEHNR and CDR2 FQNEAQ (reference sequence). CDR3: CASSPGTLTYEQYF. CDR3 nucleotide sequence: TGTGCCAGCAGCCCCGGGACGCTGACCTACGAGCAGTACTTC. The whole variable domain, remainder taken from reference TRBV7-9 and TRBJ2-7, is DTGVSQNPRHKITKRGQNVTFRCDPISEHNRLYWYRQTLGQGPEFLTYFQNEAQLEKSRLLSDRFSAERPKGSFSTLEIQRTEQGDSAMYLCASSPGTLTYEQYFGPGTRLTVT.

The rearrangement uses TRBV30 and TRBJ1-2; D perhaps matches TRBD1 (6 bases). The germline V gene has CDR1 GTSNPN and CDR2 SVGIG (reference sequence). The CDR3 totals 13 residues. V lost 0 bases to trimming and J lost 6 bases, with 11 bases between them. The CDR3 is CAWSVLQGDGYTF. The CDR3 DNA follows: TGTGCCTGGAGTGTACTACAGGGCGATGGCTACACCTTC.

The CDR3 DNA reads as TGCGCCAGCAGCCAAGACCTAGCGGGGGGGCGGTACAATGAGCAGTTCTTC. It translates to CASSQDLAGGRYNEQFF. V is TRBV4-3 and J is TRBJ2-1; 12 nucleotides line up with TRBD2. V dropped 0 bases and J dropped 4; count of bases not matched to a gene: 4. This CDR3 has 17 residues. CDR1 and CDR2 from the germline V gene are LGHNA and YSLEER.

V usage is TRBV11-1 and J usage is TRBJ2-1; D remains unclear. The CDR3 has 15 amino acids. The germline V gene has CDR1 SGHAT and CDR2 FQDESV (reference sequence). Trimming cost V 1 base and J 0 bases, with 7 bases left between them. CDR3 amino acids: CASSLVRSSYNEQFF. DNA of the CDR3: TGTGCCAGCAGCTTAGTCAGGAGCTCCTACAATGAGCAGTTCTTC. Together with reference TRBV11-1 and TRBJ2-1, the CDR3 gives the full variable domain: EAEVAQSPRYKITEKSQAVAFWCDPISGHATLYWYRQILGQGPELLVQFQDESVVDDSQLPKDRFSAERLKGVDSTLKIQPAELGDSAMYLCASSLVRSSYNEQFFGPGTRLTVL.

The chain employs TRBV5-6 and TRBJ1-4, with a tentative D call TRBD1 (6 bases). CDR1 and CDR2 (germline): SGHDT, YYEEEE. V was shortened by 1 base and J by 7 bases, with 20 bases between the two germline ends. CDR3 size: 17 residues. CDR3 DNA: TGTGCCAGCAGCTTGTCTCCCTCCGGGGGCGTCGGTGAAAAACTGTTTTTT. It yields the protein CASSLSPSGGVGEKLFF.

CDR3 in DNA: TGTGCCAGCGTAAAGGAGGCAGGGGGCCCCTACGAGCAGTACTTC. Translation: CASVKEAGGPYEQYF. The chain joins TRBV2 to TRBJ2-7, with 8 bases fitting TRBD1. This CDR3 contains 15 residues. The ends lost 8 bases at V and 2 bases at J; junction bases unmatched: 11. CDR1 is SNHLY and CDR2 is FYNNEI in the germline V gene. The full variable domain, with the rest looked up from reference TRBV2 and TRBJ2-7, is EPEVTQTPSHQVTQMGQEVILRCVPISNHLYFYWYRQILGQKVEFLVSFYNNEISEKSEIFDDQFSVERPDGSNFTLKIRSTKLEDSAMYFCASVKEAGGPYEQYFGPGTRLTVT.

V and J are TRBV10-1 and TRBJ1-5; D is perhaps TRBD1 (6 bases). The V end lost 6 bases, the J end lost 4 bases, and 19 bases lay between the germline ends. This CDR3 spans 16 amino acids. Germline loops: CDR1 WNHNN, CDR2 SYGVQD (reference sequence). The chain's CDR3 is CASSLLPGAGNQPQHF. CDR3 sequence (DNA): TGCGCCAGCAGCCTTCTCCCAGGGGCGGGTAATCAGCCCCAGCATTTT.

The rearrangement joins TRBV6-2 or TRBV6-3 to TRBJ2-6; TRBD1 matches 10 bases. Germline lookup yields CDR1 MNHEY and CDR2 SVGEGT. CDR3 size: 18 residues. The junction had 7 bases not matched to a gene; V was cut back by 5 bases and J by 0 bases. The DNA for the CDR3 is TGTGCCAGCAGTAAGGGACAGGGGTTCCTCTCTGGGGCCAACGTCCTGACTTTC. The encoded protein is CASSKGQGFLSGANVLTF.

The J gene is TRBJ1-1, the V gene TRBV7-2, with TRBD1 matching over 10 bases. The CDR3 has 14 amino acids. Germline V gene sequence: CDR1 SGHTA, CDR2 FQGNSA. With V trimmed by 5 bases and J by 8 bases, 8 bases remained unmatched. CDR3 sequence reads: CASSPGTGALEAFF. The CDR3 bases are TGTGCCAGCAGCCCCGGGACAGGGGCCCTCGAAGCTTTCTTT.

The chain couples TRBV7-2 to TRBJ2-3; 9 nucleotides line up with TRBD2. The CDR3 runs to 16 residues. After removal of 6 bases from V and 0 bases from J, the junction contained 7 bases not matched to a gene. Germline values: CDR1 SGHTA, CDR2 FQGNSA. The chain's CDR3 is CASSAGGLASTDTQYF. The CDR3 coding sequence is TGTGCCAGCAGTGCGGGGGGGTTGGCTAGCACAGATACGCAGTATTTT.

The DNA for the CDR3 is TGTGCCAGCAGCTTCCCTAGGGTGCTAGCGGGGGGTGGTAAATATGAGCAGTTCTTC. Translated, it gives CASSFPRVLAGGGKYEQFF. The chain uses TRBV7-2 and TRBJ2-1; 11 bases are shared with TRBD2. CDR1 and CDR2 from the germline V gene are SGHTA and FQGNSA. Trimming at V came to 3 bases and at J to 8 bases, leaving 18 bases not matched to a gene. The length of the CDR3 is 19 residues. The entire variable domain, with the rest obtained from reference TRBV7-2 and TRBJ2-1, is as follows: GAGVSQSPSNKVTEKGKDVELRCDPISGHTALYWYRQSLGQGLEFLIYFQGNSAPDKSGLPSDRFSAERTGGSVSTLTIQRTQQEDSAVYLCASSFPRVLAGGGKYEQFFGPGTRLTVL.

The chain couples TRBV19 to TRBJ2-1; TRBD2 is a possible D gene (6 bases). This CDR3 comprises 14 residues. Germline CDR1 reads LNHDA; CDR2 reads SQIVND (reference sequence). Trimming left V 1 base short and J 6 bases short, with 10 bases between. The CDR3 DNA reads as TGTGCCAGTAGTATAGTGGGGCGGGGCAATGAGCAGTTCTTC. Its protein is CASSIVGRGNEQFF.

The CDR3 reads CASSTYTDTQYF. The CDR3 DNA reads TGTGCCAGCAGCACATACACAGATACGCAGTATTTT. This chain uses TRBV7-2 with TRBJ2-3, with unresolved D. CDR1 is SGHTA and CDR2 is FQGNSA in the germline V gene. The CDR3 covers 12 residues. Trimming left V 5 bases short and J 2 bases short, with 5 bases between.

This clone was seen just once. J is TRBJ2-2 and V is TRBV7-3; D is ambiguous. V lost 3 bases to trimming and J lost 5 bases, with 10 bases between them. The CDR3 runs to 14 residues. Germline loops: CDR1 SGHTA, CDR2 FQGTGA. CDR3 nucleotide sequence: TGTGCCAGCAGCTTGATCCACCTAACCGGGGAGCTGTTTTTT. As protein: CASSLIHLTGELFF.

This chain uses TRBV28 with TRBJ1-1; 12 bases are a match to TRBD1. This CDR3 region has 17 residues. Germline lookup yields CDR1 MDHEN and CDR2 SYDVKM. Unmatched junction bases numbered 8, after V lost 5 bases and J lost 1 base. CDR3 DNA sequence: TGTGCCAGCAGTCCCCGGGACAGGGGGCCGTGGAACACTGAAGCTTTCTTT. As protein: CASSPRDRGPWNTEAFF.